The TCR beta chain described here comes from a study of blood T cells in healthy people across ages. Whole-study results and caveats: Higher naive T cell percentage went strongly together with higher TCR beta diversity. Naive and antigen-experienced cells could not be conclusively compared, given unsorted PBMCs.

A second PCR, run for about 7 to 11 cycles, used a sample-barcoded 5' primer plus a J-beta primer mix. Via MiXCR, TCRdb re-called the 5' RACE reads, giving one row per CDR3 protein. The data contain about 1.5 million distinct CDR3 sequences, about 40% of them seen just once; the ten biggest clones take up approximately 7.9%. Every donor provided 9.5 to 10 milliliters of peripheral blood. RNA extraction gave at least 5.5 micrograms of total RNA per sample. Worth noting for this clonotype: Its target is not known.

This TCR was recovered from a woman aged 18-29 years in good health. The specimen sequenced was blood.

Here the CDR3 DNA reads TGCGCCAGCAGCGTGCAAGTTTTTGGCACTGAAGCTTTCTTT. This gives the protein CASSVQVFGTEAFF. The chain is built from TRBV5-1 and TRBJ1-1; D uncertain. V dropped 4 bases and J dropped 4 bases, with 14 bases sitting between them. CDR3 length: 14 residues. CDR1 is SGHRS and CDR2 is YFSETQ in the germline V gene.